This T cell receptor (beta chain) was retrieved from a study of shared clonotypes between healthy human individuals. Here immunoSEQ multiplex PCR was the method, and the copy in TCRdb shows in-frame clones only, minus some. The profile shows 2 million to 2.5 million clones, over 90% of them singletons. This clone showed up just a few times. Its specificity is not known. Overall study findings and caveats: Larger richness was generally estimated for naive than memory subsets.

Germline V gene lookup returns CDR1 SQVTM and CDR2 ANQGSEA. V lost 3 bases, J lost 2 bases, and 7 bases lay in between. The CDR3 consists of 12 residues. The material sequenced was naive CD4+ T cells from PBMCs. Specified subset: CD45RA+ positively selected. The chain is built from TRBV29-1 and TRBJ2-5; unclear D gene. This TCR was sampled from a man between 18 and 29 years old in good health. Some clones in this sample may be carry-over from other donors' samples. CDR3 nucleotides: TGCAGCGTTGACGTCAGGCAAGAGACCCAGTACTTC. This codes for CSVDVRQETQYF.